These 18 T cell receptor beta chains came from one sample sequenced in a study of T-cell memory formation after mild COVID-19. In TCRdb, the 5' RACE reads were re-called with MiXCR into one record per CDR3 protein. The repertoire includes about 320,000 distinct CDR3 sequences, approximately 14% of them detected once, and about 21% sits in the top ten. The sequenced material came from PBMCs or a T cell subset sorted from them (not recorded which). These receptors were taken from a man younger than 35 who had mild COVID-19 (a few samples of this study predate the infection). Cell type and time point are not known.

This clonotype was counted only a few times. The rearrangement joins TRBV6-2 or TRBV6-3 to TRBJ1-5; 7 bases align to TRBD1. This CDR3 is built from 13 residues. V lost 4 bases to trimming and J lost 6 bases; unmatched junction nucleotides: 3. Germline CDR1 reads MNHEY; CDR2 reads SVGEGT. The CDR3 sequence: CASSLTGFQPQHF. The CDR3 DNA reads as TGTGCCAGCAGTTTGACAGGGTTTCAGCCCCAGCATTTT.

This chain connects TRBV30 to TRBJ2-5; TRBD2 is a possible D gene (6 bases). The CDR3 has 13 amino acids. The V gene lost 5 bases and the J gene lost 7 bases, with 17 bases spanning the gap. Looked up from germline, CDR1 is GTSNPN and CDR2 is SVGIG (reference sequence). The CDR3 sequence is CAWGDSHPGTQYF. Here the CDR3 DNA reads TGTGCCTGGGGGGACTCCCACCCGGGGACCCAGTACTTC.

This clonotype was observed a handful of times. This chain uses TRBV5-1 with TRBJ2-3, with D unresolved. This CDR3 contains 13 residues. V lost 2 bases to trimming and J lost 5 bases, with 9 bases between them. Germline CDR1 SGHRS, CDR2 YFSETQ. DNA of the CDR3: TGCGCCAGCAGCTTTTTTAGTGGAGATACGCAGTATTTT. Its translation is CASSFFSGDTQYF.

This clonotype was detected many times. The CDR3 region has the DNA TGCGCCAGCAGCTTTCCGGGGGCGGATGGCTACACCTTC. Amino acid sequence: CASSFPGADGYTF. The chain uses TRBV5-1 and TRBJ1-2; D is possibly TRBD1 (6 bases). This CDR3 contains 13 residues. V lost 2 bases and J lost 6, with 11 bases in between. Looked up from germline, CDR1 is SGHRS and CDR2 is YFSETQ.

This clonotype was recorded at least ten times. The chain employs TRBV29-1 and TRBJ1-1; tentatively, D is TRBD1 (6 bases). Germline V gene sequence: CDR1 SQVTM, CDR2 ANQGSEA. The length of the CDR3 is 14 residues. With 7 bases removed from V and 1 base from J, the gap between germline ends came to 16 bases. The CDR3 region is CSAIGGQPNTEAFF. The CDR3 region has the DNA TGCAGCGCAATAGGGGGACAACCGAACACTGAAGCTTTCTTT.

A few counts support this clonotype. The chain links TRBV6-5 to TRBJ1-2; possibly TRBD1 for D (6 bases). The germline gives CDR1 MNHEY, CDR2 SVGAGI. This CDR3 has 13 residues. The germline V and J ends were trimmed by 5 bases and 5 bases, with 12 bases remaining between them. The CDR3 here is CASSTLTGYGYTF. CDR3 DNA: TGTGCCAGCAGTACCCTCACAGGGTATGGCTACACCTTC.

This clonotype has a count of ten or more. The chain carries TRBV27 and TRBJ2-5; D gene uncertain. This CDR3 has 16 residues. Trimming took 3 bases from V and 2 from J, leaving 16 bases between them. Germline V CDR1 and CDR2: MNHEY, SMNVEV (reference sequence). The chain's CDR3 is CASSFYSGRGQETQYF. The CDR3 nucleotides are TGTGCCAGCAGTTTTTACTCAGGCCGAGGACAAGAGACCCAGTACTTC.

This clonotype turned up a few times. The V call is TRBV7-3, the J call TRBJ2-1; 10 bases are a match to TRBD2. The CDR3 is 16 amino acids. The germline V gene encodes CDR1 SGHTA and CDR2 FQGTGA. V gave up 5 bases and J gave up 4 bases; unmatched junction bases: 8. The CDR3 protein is CASSLYGTSEYNEQFF. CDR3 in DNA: TGTGCCAGCAGCCTATACGGGACTAGCGAGTACAATGAGCAGTTCTTC.

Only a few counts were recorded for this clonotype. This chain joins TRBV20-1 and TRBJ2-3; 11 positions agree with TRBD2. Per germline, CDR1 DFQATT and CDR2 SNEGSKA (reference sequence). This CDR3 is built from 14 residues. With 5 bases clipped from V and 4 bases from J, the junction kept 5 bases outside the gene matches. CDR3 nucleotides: TGCAGTGCTTGGATAGCGGGGGGGCCAGATACGCAGTATTTT. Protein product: CSAWIAGGPDTQYF.

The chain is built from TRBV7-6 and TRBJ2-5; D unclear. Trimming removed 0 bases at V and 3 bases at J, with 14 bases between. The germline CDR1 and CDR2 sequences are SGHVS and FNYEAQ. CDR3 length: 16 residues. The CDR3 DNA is TGTGCCAGCAGCTTAGCGCTAAGGGTAGGAAAAGAGACCCAGTACTTC. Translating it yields CASSLALRVGKETQYF.

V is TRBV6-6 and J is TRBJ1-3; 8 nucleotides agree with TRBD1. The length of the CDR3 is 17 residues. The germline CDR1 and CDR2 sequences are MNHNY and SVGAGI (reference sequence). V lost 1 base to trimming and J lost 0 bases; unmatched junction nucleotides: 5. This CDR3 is CASSYFTQGVSGNTIYF. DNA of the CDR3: TGTGCCAGCAGTTACTTCACACAGGGGGTCTCTGGAAACACCATATATTTT.

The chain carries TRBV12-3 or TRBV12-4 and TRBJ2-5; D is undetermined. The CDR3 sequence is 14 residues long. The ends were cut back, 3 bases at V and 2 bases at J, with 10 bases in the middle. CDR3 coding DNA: TGTGCCAGCAGTTTTCGGGCAGGACAAGAGACCCAGTACTTC. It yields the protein CASSFRAGQETQYF.

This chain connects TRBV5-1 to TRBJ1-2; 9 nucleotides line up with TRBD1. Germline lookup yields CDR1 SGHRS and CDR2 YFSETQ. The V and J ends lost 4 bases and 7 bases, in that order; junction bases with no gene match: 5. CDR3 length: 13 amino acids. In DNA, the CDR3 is TGCGCCAGCAGCGCGGACAGGGGTGGTGGCTACACCTTC. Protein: CASSADRGGGYTF.

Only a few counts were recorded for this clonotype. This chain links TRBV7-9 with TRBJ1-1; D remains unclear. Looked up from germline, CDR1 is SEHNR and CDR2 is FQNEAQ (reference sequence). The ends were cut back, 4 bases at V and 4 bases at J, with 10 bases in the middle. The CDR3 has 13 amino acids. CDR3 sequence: CASSSALATEAFF. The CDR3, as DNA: TGTGCCAGCAGCTCTGCGCTAGCCACTGAAGCTTTCTTT.

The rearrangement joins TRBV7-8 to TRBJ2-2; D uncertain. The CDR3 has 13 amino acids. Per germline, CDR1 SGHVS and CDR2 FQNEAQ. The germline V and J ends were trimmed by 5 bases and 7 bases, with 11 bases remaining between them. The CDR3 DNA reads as TGTGCCAGCAGCCCACGAAACGGCGGGGAGCTGTTTTTT. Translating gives CASSPRNGGELFF.

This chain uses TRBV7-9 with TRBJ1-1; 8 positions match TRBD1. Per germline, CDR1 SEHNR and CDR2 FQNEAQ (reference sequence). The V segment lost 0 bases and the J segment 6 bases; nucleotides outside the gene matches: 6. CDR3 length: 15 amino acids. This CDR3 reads CASSLAPGGMAEAFF. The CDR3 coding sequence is TGTGCCAGCAGCTTAGCGCCAGGGGGCATGGCTGAAGCTTTCTTT.

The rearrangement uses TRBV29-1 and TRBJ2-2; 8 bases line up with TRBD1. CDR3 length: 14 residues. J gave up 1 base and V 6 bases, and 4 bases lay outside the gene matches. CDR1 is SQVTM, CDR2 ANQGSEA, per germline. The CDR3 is CSVGDRKNTGELFF. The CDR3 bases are TGCAGCGTGGGGGACAGGAAGAACACCGGGGAGCTGTTTTTT.

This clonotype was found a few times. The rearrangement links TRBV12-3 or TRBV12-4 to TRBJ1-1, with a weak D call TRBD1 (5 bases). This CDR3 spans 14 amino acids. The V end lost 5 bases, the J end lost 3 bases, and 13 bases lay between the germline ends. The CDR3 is CASSTGLGDTEAFF. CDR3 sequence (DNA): TGTGCCAGCAGTACGGGCTTGGGGGACACTGAAGCTTTCTTT.